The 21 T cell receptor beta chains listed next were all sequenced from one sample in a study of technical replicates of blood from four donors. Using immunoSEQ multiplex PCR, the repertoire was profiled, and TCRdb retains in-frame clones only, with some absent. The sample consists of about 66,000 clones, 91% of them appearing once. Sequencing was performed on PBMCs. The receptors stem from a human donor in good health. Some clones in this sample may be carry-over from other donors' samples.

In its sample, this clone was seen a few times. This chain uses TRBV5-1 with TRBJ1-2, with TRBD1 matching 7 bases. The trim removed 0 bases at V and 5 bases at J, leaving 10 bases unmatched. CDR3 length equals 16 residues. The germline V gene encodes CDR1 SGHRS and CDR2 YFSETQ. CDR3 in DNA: TGCGCCAGCAGCTTGGGGCCGGGACAGAAAGGGTATGGCTACACCTTC. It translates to CASSLGPGQKGYGYTF.

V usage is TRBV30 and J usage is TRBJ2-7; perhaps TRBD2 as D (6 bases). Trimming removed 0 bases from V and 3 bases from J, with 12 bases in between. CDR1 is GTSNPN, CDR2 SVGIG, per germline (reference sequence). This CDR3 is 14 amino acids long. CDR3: CAWSVEGPHYEQYF. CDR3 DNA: TGTGCCTGGAGTGTGGAGGGGCCCCACTACGAGCAGTACTTC. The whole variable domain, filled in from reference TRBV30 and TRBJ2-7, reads SQTIHQWPATLVQPVGSPLSLECTVEGTSNPNLYWYRQAAGRGLQLLFYSVGIGQISSEVPQNLSASRPQDRQFILSSKKLLLSDSGFYLCAWSVEGPHYEQYFGPGTRLTVT.

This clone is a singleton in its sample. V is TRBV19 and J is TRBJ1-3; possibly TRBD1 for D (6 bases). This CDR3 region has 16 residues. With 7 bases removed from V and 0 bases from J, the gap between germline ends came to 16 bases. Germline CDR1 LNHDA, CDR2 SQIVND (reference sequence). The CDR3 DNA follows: TGTGCCAGTAAAATAAAAGGACAGTTCTCTGGAAACACCATATATTTT. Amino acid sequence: CASKIKGQFSGNTIYF.

CDR3: CASSSAGGEQFF. For the CDR3, the DNA is TGTGCCAGCAGTTCAGCGGGGGGAGAGCAGTTCTTC. This sequence joins TRBV27 and TRBJ2-1; 9 nucleotides line up with TRBD2. The CDR3 extends over 12 amino acids. In germline, CDR1 is MNHEY, CDR2 SMNVEV (reference sequence). Trimming took 4 bases from V and 10 from J; bases not matched to a gene: 2.

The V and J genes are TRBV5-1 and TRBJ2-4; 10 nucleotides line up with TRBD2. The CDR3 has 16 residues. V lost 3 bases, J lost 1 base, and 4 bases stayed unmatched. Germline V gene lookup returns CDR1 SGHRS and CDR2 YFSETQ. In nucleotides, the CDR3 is TGCGCCAGCAGCTACCTAGCGGGGGTCGCCAAAAACATTCAGTACTTC. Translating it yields CASSYLAGVAKNIQYF.

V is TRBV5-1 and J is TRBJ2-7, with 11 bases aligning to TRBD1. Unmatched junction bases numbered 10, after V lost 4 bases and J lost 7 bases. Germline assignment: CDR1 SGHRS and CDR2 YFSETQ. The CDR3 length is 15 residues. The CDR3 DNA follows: TGCGCCAGCAGCAATGGACAGGGGGCGAGGGGAGAGCAGTACTTC. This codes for CASSNGQGARGEQYF. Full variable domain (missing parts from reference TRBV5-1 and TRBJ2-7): KAGVTQTPRYLIKTRGQQVTLSCSPISGHRSVSWYQQTPGQGLQFLFEYFSETQRNKGNFPGRFSGRQFSNSRSEMNVSTLELGDSALYLCASSNGQGARGEQYFGPGTRLTVT.

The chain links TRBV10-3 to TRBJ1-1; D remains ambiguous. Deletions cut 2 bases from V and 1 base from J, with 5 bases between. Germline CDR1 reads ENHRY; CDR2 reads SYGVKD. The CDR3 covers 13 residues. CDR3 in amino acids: CAISERGNTEAFF. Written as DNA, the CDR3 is TGTGCCATCAGTGAGCGAGGGAACACTGAAGCTTTCTTT.

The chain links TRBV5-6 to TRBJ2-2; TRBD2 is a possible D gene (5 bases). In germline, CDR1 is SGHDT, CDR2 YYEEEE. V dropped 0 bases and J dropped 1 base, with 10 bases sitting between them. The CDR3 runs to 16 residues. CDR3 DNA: TGTGCCAGCAGCTTGGAGTTTCGGGGGAACACCGGGGAGCTGTTTTTT. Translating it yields CASSLEFRGNTGELFF. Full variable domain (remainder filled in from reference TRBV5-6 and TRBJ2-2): DAGVTQSPTHLIKTRGQQVTLRCSPKSGHDTVSWYQQALGQGPQFIFQYYEEEERQRGNFPDRFSGHQFPNYSSELNVNALLLGDSALYLCASSLEFRGNTGELFFGEGSRLTVL.

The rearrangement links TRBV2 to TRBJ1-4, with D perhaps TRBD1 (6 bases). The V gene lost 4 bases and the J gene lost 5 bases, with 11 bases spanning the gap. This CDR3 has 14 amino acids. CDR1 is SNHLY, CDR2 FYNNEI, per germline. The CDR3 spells CASSGRGPNEKLFF. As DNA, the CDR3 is TGTGCCAGCAGTGGCAGGGGACCAAATGAAAAACTGTTTTTT.

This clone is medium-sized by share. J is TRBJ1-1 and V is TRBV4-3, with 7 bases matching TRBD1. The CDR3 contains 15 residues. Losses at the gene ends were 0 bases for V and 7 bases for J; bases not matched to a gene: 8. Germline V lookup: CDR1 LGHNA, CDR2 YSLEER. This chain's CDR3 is CASSQDRAAGGEAFF. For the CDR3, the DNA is TGCGCCAGCAGCCAAGATCGCGCGGCAGGGGGTGAAGCTTTCTTT.

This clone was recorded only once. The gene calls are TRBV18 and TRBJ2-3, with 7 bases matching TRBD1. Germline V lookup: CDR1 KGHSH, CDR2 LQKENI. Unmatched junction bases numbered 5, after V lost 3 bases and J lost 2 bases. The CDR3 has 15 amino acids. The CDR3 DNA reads TGTGCCAGCTCACCCGGGACAGACTCCACAGATACGCAGTATTTT. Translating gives CASSPGTDSTDTQYF.

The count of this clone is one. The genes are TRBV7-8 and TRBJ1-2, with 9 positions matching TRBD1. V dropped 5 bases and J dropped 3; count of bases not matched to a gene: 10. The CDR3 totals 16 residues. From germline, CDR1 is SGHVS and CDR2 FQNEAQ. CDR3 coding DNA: TGTGCCAGCAGCGAGGGGGACAGGGCGGAGTACTATGGCTACACCTTC. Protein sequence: CASSEGDRAEYYGYTF.

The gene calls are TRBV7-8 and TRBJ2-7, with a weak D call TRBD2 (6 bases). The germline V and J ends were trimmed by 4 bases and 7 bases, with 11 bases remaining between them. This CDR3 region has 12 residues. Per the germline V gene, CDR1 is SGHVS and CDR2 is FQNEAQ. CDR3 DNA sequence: TGTGCCAGCAGCTCCAGCCGGGGGGAGCAGTACTTC. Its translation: CASSSSRGEQYF.

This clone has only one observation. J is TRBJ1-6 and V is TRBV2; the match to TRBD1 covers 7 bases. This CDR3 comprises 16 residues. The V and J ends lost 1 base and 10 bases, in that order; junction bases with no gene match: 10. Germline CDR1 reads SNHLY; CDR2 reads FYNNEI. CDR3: CASSEEGAQRSSPLHF. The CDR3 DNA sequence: TGTGCCAGCAGTGAAGAGGGGGCGCAAAGAAGCTCACCCCTCCACTTT.

The CDR3 loop is CASSQQGVGNSPLHF. For the CDR3, the DNA is TGTGCCAGCAGCCAACAGGGGGTCGGTAATTCACCCCTCCACTTT. The chain has TRBV7-2 and TRBJ1-6; 8 bases line up with TRBD1. After removal of 5 bases from V and 6 bases from J, the junction contained 6 bases not matched to a gene. CDR1 is SGHTA, CDR2 FQGNSA, per germline. The CDR3 has 15 amino acids.

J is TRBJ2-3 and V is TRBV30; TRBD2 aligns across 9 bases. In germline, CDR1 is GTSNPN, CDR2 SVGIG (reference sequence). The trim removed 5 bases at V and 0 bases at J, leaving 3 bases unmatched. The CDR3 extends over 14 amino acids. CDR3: CAWATSGSTDTQYF. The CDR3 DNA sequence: TGTGCCTGGGCAACTAGCGGGAGCACAGATACGCAGTATTTT.

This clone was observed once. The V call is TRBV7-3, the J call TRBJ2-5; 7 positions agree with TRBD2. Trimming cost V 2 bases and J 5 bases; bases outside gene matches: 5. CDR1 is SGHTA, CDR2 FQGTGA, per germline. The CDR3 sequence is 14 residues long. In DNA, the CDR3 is TGTGCCAGCAGCTTAGAGGGTAGCGGGGAGACCCAGTACTTC. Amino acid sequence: CASSLEGSGETQYF.

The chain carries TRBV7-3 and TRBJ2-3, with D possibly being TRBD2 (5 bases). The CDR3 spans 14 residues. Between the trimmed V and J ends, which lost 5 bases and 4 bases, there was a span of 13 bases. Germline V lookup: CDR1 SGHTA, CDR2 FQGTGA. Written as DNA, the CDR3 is TGTGCCAGCAGCCCGGGCTCGAGGGCAGATACGCAGTATTTT. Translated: CASSPGSRADTQYF.

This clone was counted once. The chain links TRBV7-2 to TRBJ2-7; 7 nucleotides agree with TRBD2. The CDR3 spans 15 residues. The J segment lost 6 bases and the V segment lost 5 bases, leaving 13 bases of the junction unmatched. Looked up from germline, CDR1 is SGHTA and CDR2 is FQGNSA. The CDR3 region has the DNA TGTGCCAGCAGCCCCACCACGAAGACTAGCTCCGAGCAGTACTTC. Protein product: CASSPTTKTSSEQYF. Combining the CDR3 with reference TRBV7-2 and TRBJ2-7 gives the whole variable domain GAGVSQSPSNKVTEKGKDVELRCDPISGHTALYWYRQSLGQGLEFLIYFQGNSAPDKSGLPSDRFSAERTGGSVSTLTIQRTQQEDSAVYLCASSPTTKTSSEQYFGPGTRLTVT.

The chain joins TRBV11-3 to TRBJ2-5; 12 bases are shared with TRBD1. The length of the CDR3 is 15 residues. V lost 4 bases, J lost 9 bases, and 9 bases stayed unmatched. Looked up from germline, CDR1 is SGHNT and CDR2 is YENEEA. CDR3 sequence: CASSSGTGGSSAQYF. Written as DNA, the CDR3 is TGTGCCAGCAGCTCGGGGACAGGGGGCTCTTCGGCCCAGTACTTC.

The DNA of the CDR3 is TGTGCCAGCAGGGACCCCCAGGGGGCAACCTATGGCTACACCTTC. The encoded protein is CASRDPQGATYGYTF. This chain connects TRBV6-5 to TRBJ1-2; 8 bases line up with TRBD1. The CDR3 sequence is 15 residues long. Germline values: CDR1 MNHEY, CDR2 SVGAGI. With 6 bases clipped from V and 4 bases from J, the junction kept 10 bases outside the gene matches.